This T cell receptor beta chain was sequenced for a study of blood T cell repertoires in COVID-19. About the study: Italy, Spain and the United States were the sources of the convalescent and acute COVID-19 samples. PBMCs, B-cell-depleted T cells, or T cells were the source of the cDNA or gDNA that made up the material.

Per the authors' pipeline: Amplification from reference gene primers served as the basis for estimated nucleated cell counts. Profiling relied on immunoSEQ multiplex PCR, and the TCRdb table lists in-frame clones only, not all of them. For V, J and clone size, that table is used; D and trimming come from the DNA. The table includes 59,000 or so clones, around 83% detected once. The V and J ends lost 0 bases and 2 bases respectively, with 11 bases between them. Germline assignment: CDR1 LNHNV and CDR2 YYDKDF (reference sequence). CDR3 length: 16 residues. Sequencing was done on a sample of peripheral blood. V usage is TRBV15 and J usage is TRBJ1-5, with D perhaps matching TRBD1 (5 bases). This clonotype was sampled from a human donor in a cohort sampled during active COVID-19. This CDR3 is CATSRDLGAGNQPQHF. In nucleotides, the CDR3 is TGTGCCACCAGCAGAGATCTAGGGGCGGGCAATCAGCCCCAGCATTTT.